Below, 23 T cell receptor beta chains from the same sample are listed, as sequenced in a study of beta chain features in type 1 diabetes. Study-level results: There was a moderate but significant shortening of TCRB CDR3s in all four CD4+ subsets of Type 1 diabetes patients.

Their antigen targets remain unknown. The isolated RNA, all of it, was reverse transcribed, so expressed TCRB transcripts were what got sequenced. Measured with immunoSEQ multiplex PCR; TCRdb has only the in-frame clones, and not every one. There are 160,000 or so clones in the sample; 9% occur only once, and 0.65% to 0.9% lies in the top ten. The sequencing sample was made of central memory CD4+ T cells from blood. The receptor source for this set is a woman in her 30s with type 1 diabetes.

The chain employs TRBV29-1 and TRBJ2-7, with no clear D. The CDR3 runs 14 residues. CDR1 SQVTM and CDR2 ANQGSEA come from the germline V gene. V was cut by 0 bases and J by 2 bases, with 11 bases left in between. CDR3 DNA sequence: TGCAGCGTTGAAGACAGGTTGCCGCCCTACGAGCAGTACTTC. Protein: CSVEDRLPPYEQYF.

This clone was counted only a few times. The chain's CDR3 is CASSNLGTITSLNTEAFF. The CDR3 DNA is TGTGCCAGCAGCAACCTCGGGACAATCACCTCCTTGAACACTGAAGCTTTCTTT. The V and J genes are TRBV28 and TRBJ1-1; perhaps TRBD1 as D (6 bases). The germline V gene has CDR1 MDHEN and CDR2 SYDVKM. The V end was cut by 6 bases, the J end by 0 bases, with 23 bases between. This CDR3 contains 18 residues.

The genes are TRBV18 and TRBJ2-5, with D possibly matching TRBD1 (6 bases). The CDR3 runs 14 residues. V gave up 2 bases and J gave up 1 base, with 8 bases separating them. Germline CDR1 is KGHSH and CDR2 is LQKENI. CDR3 DNA sequence: TGTGCCAGCTCACCAGGGGACACCCAAGAGACCCAGTACTTC. Translating gives CASSPGDTQETQYF. The full variable domain, in which reference TRBV18 and TRBJ2-5 provide the parts outside the CDR3, is NAGVMQNPRHLVRRRGQEARLRCSPMKGHSHVYWYRQLPEEGLKFMVYLQKENIIDESGMPKERFSAEFPKEGPSILRIQQVVRGDSAAYFCASSPGDTQETQYFGPGTRLLVL.

This clone was counted only a few times. This chain links TRBV28 with TRBJ2-7; the match to TRBD2 covers 7 bases. V was pared by 10 bases and J by 9 bases, with 12 bases of the junction left unmatched. The germline gives CDR1 MDHEN, CDR2 SYDVKM. This CDR3 contains 12 residues. The CDR3 loop is CATASGKIAQYF. CDR3 coding DNA: TGTGCCACCGCAAGCGGGAAAATAGCGCAGTACTTC.

Ten or more counts support this clone. The chain couples TRBV18 to TRBJ2-5; weak D call: TRBD1 (5 bases). This CDR3 spans 14 amino acids. V lost 0 bases, J lost 2 bases, and 7 bases lay in between. Germline V lookup: CDR1 KGHSH, CDR2 LQKENI. CDR3 nucleotide sequence: TGTGCCAGCTCACCACCCGACAGACAAGAGACCCAGTACTTC. It specifies CASSPPDRQETQYF.

The chain employs TRBV27 and TRBJ2-4; the D gene is possibly TRBD1 (6 bases). Deletions cut 5 bases from V and 3 bases from J, with 14 bases between. Germline V CDR1 and CDR2: MNHEY, SMNVEV (reference sequence). The CDR3 runs to 15 residues. CDR3 coding DNA: TGTGCCAGCAGTCGGACAGACACTCGCAAAAACATTCAGTACTTC. This encodes CASSRTDTRKNIQYF.

The chain combines TRBV7-9 with TRBJ2-5, with 11 nucleotides matching TRBD2. Germline loops: CDR1 SEHNR, CDR2 FQNEAQ (reference sequence). V lost 4 bases to trimming and J lost 1 base; unmatched junction nucleotides: 5. The CDR3 is 16 amino acids. This chain's CDR3 is CASSYSLAGVQETQYF. Written as DNA, the CDR3 is TGTGCCAGCAGCTATTCACTAGCGGGAGTCCAAGAGACCCAGTACTTC.

This clone was recorded a few times. Other DNA sequences in the sample encode the same CDR3. This chain joins TRBV29-1 and TRBJ2-1, with 11 bases lining up with TRBD2. This CDR3 has 13 residues. Germline trimming cut 7 bases from V and 3 bases from J; bases unmatched to any gene: 2. The V gene's germline CDR1 is SQVTM and CDR2 ANQGSEA. The CDR3 here is CSAGTSGYNEQFF. The DNA of the CDR3 is TGCAGCGCTGGGACTAGCGGCTACAATGAGCAGTTCTTC.

The rearrangement joins TRBV28 to TRBJ2-1; the match to TRBD2 covers 10 bases. CDR3 length: 15 amino acids. The V gene end was trimmed by 6 bases and the J gene end by 5 bases; junction bases not matched to a gene: 7. From germline, CDR1 is MDHEN and CDR2 SYDVKM. In DNA, the CDR3 is TGTGCCAGCAGAAGGACTAGCGGACACAACAATGAGCAGTTCTTC. Its protein product is CASRRTSGHNNEQFF.

The chain is built from TRBV27 and TRBJ2-7, with 11 positions matching TRBD1. The CDR3 sequence is 15 residues long. V shed 6 bases and J 3 bases; nucleotides not matched to a gene: 7. Looked up from germline, CDR1 is MNHEY and CDR2 is SMNVEV (reference sequence). CDR3 loop: CASRSPGTGGYEQYF. The CDR3 region has the DNA TGTGCCAGCAGGTCCCCCGGGACAGGGGGCTACGAGCAGTACTTC.

The chain links TRBV6-5 to TRBJ2-6; no definite D call. The germline V gene has CDR1 MNHEY and CDR2 SVGAGI. The CDR3 runs 12 residues. Trimming stripped 7 bases from V and 3 bases from J, with 4 bases between. For the CDR3, the DNA is TGTGCCAGCATCTATGGGGCCAACGTCCTGACTTTC. It translates to CASIYGANVLTF.

This clone was recorded a few times. CDR3 nucleotides: TGTGCCAGCTCCCTCCGGGACACAGCCTACGAGCAGTACTTC. This sequence encodes CASSLRDTAYEQYF. The chain combines TRBV18 with TRBJ2-7; possible D gene TRBD1, 6 bases. V gave up 6 bases and J gave up 2 bases, with 14 bases separating them. The CDR3 has 14 amino acids. CDR1 is KGHSH and CDR2 is LQKENI in the germline V gene.

J is TRBJ2-1 and V is TRBV10-3; maybe TRBD2 (6 bases). Germline V gene sequence: CDR1 ENHRY, CDR2 SYGVKD. The CDR3 totals 14 residues. V shed 6 bases and J shed 8 bases, with 17 bases lying between them. The CDR3 DNA follows: TGTGCCATCAGCCCGGGACTCCAGCCCGATGAGCAGTTCTTC. It yields the protein CAISPGLQPDEQFF.

This chain joins TRBV18 and TRBJ2-5; perhaps TRBD2 as D (6 bases). From germline, CDR1 is KGHSH and CDR2 LQKENI. CDR3 length: 12 amino acids. The V gene lost 6 bases and the J gene lost 11 bases, with 16 bases spanning the gap. The CDR3 DNA follows: TGTGCCAGCTCGTCTTGGGGTCGGGAGCAGTACTTC. The encoded protein is CASSSWGREQYF.

The V gene is TRBV19, the J gene TRBJ1-5; perhaps TRBD1 as D (6 bases). Germline V CDR1 and CDR2: LNHDA, SQIVND (reference sequence). This CDR3 has 16 residues. V was clipped by 6 bases and J by 8 bases, with 23 bases between them. This chain's CDR3 is CASRTGRRLSTEPQHF. The CDR3, as DNA: TGTGCCAGTAGGACAGGACGAAGACTAAGTACGGAGCCCCAGCATTTT.

This chain uses TRBV27 with TRBJ2-2; D gene ambiguous. The ends were cut back, 3 bases at V and 5 bases at J, with 10 bases in the middle. This CDR3 comprises 14 residues. In germline, CDR1 is MNHEY, CDR2 SMNVEV (reference sequence). The CDR3 nucleotides are TGTGCCAGCAGTTTTGAGGTTAAAACCGGGGAGCTGTTTTTT. Encoded protein: CASSFEVKTGELFF.

There are many counts of this clone. The chain employs TRBV4-2 and TRBJ1-2; D unclear. CDR1 and CDR2 from the germline V gene are LGHNA and YNFKEQ. V was trimmed by 0 bases and J by 6 bases, leaving 11 bases between them. This CDR3 contains 14 residues. CDR3: CASSQDGRMDGYTF. As DNA, the CDR3 is TGTGCCAGCAGCCAAGATGGCAGGATGGATGGCTACACCTTC.

The J gene is TRBJ1-1, the V gene TRBV28; no firm D call. The CDR3 is 12 amino acids. Germline-derived CDR1 and CDR2 are MDHEN and SYDVKM. Trimming removed 5 bases from V and 6 bases from J, with 10 bases in between. This chain's CDR3 is CASSRRSAEAFF. The DNA for the CDR3 is TGTGCCAGCAGTCGGAGATCCGCTGAAGCTTTCTTT.

The genes are TRBV5-6 and TRBJ2-7; D might be TRBD1 (5 bases). The CDR3 runs 15 residues. Looked up from germline, CDR1 is SGHDT and CDR2 is YYEEEE. The V end lost 1 base, the J end lost 3 bases, and 14 bases lay between the germline ends. The CDR3 sequence: CASSLSVGVYYEQYF. In nucleotides, the CDR3 is TGTGCCAGCAGCTTGTCGGTAGGGGTATACTACGAGCAGTACTTC.

The rearrangement joins TRBV28 to TRBJ1-2; 8 bases agree with TRBD1. The J segment lost 7 bases and the V segment lost 6 bases, leaving 4 bases of the junction unmatched. From germline, CDR1 is MDHEN and CDR2 SYDVKM. The CDR3 has 12 amino acids. This chain's CDR3 is CASRARGLGYTF. The CDR3 DNA reads as TGTGCCAGCAGGGCCAGGGGGCTTGGCTACACCTTC.

This chain joins TRBV5-6 and TRBJ2-1, with a weak D call TRBD2 (5 bases). This CDR3 contains 14 residues. Trimming shortened V by 6 bases and J by 6 bases, and 16 bases separated the two germline ends. Germline-derived CDR1 and CDR2 are SGHDT and YYEEEE. The CDR3 reads CASTLPGFGNEQFF. CDR3 in DNA: TGTGCCAGCACCCTTCCGGGGTTTGGCAATGAGCAGTTCTTC.

The CDR3 nucleotides are TGTGCCTGGAGCGGGGGTCTATTGGGAAACACCATATATTTT. Encoded protein: CAWSGGLLGNTIYF. The genes are TRBV30 and TRBJ1-3; D may be TRBD1 (5 bases). V gave up 3 bases and J gave up 4 bases, with 13 bases separating them. Germline V CDR1 and CDR2: GTSNPN, SVGIG (reference sequence). This CDR3 has 14 amino acids. Using reference TRBV30 and TRBJ1-3 for the parts outside the CDR3, the full variable domain is SQTIHQWPATLVQPVGSPLSLECTVEGTSNPNLYWYRQAAGRGLQLLFYSVGIGQISSEVPQNLSASRPQDRQFILSSKKLLLSDSGFYLCAWSGGLLGNTIYFGEGSWLTVV.

The chain recombines TRBV7-2 with TRBJ2-7, with TRBD1 matching over 10 bases. The CDR3 extends over 15 amino acids. J gave up 3 bases and V 5 bases, and 7 bases lay outside the gene matches. Germline values: CDR1 SGHTA, CDR2 FQGNSA. CDR3: CASSGPDRGYYEQYF. The DNA for the CDR3 is TGTGCCAGCAGCGGGCCGGACAGGGGGTACTACGAGCAGTACTTC.